The source of this T cell receptor beta chain is a study of cytomegalovirus exposure and HLA in healthy donors. Findings and limits, study-wide: The study had only CMV serostatus as immune exposure information. HLA restriction was apparent for most CMV-associated TCR beta chains in a later analysis.

The PCR used 60 Vbeta and 13 Jbeta primers. The repertoire was sequenced with immunoSEQ multiplex PCR; TCRdb's copy has only in-frame clones and lacks some. The sample yields 150,000 to 200,000 clones, about 88% seen once. The trim removed 1 base at V and 7 bases at J, leaving 12 bases unmatched. CDR3 length: 17 amino acids. CDR1 is SGHNT and CDR2 is YENEEA in the germline V gene. As regards this clone: The antigen is unknown.

Sample: PBMCs. The J gene is TRBJ2-1, the V gene TRBV11-3; 8 bases align to TRBD2. The source of this sequence is a man aged 18 to 35 in good health and CMV-seropositive. In DNA, the CDR3 is TGTGCCAGCAGCTTAGCGGGGGGGCTAGCGGGTCAAAATGAGCAGTTCTTC. It encodes CASSLAGGLAGQNEQFF.